Shown below are 6 T cell receptor beta chains from a single sample sequenced in a study of T-cell memory formation after mild COVID-19 (TCRdb year 2021). Library prep was done by 5' RACE. These reads were obtained on an Illumina NovaSeq 6000. Clones were called with MiXCR by TCRdb after fastp trimmed the public reads at Q25, and only in-frame beta chains were retained. Entries that share a CDR3 protein sequence are merged under the most common genes and DNA. The sample contains 300,000 to 400,000 distinct CDR3 sequences, 25% to 30% of them found a single time. 13% of the sample is in the top ten clones. The sample was PBMCs or a T cell subset sorted from them (not recorded which). These receptors came from an adult woman who had mild COVID-19 (a few samples of this study predate the infection). The sample titles of this study are shuffled in the database, so cell type and time point are left out; the donor was told from shared clones.

This clonotype was counted only a few times. This chain connects TRBV7-9 to TRBJ1-2, with 10 positions matching TRBD1. The CDR3 length is 13 residues. Unmatched junction bases numbered 6, after V lost 8 bases and J lost 6 bases. CDR1 and CDR2 (germline): SEHNR, FQNEAQ (reference sequence). The CDR3 DNA sequence: TGTGCCAGCCTAGCCGGGACAGGGGATGGCTACACCTTC. Encoded protein: CASLAGTGDGYTF.

This clonotype turned up a few times. The genes are TRBV7-2 and TRBJ2-3; possible D gene TRBD2, 5 bases. The CDR3 has 12 residues. With 6 bases removed from V and 4 bases from J, the gap between germline ends came to 8 bases. Germline V gives CDR1 SGHTA, CDR2 FQGNSA. DNA for the CDR3: TGTGCCAGCAGGAGGGCCCCAGATACGCAGTATTTT. It yields the protein CASRRAPDTQYF.

This clonotype has a handful of counts. The V and J genes are TRBV7-6 and TRBJ1-5; no clear D. Trimming took 5 bases from V and 4 from J, leaving 15 bases between them. The germline V gene encodes CDR1 SGHVS and CDR2 FNYEAQ. The CDR3 is 15 amino acids. The CDR3 sequence: CASSLSTTGNQPQHF. The DNA for the CDR3 is TGTGCCAGCAGCCTAAGTACCACGGGGAATCAGCCCCAGCATTTT. The variable domain in full, with the rest retrieved from reference TRBV7-6 and TRBJ1-5, is GAGVSQSPRYKVTKRGQDVALRCDPISGHVSLYWYRQALGQGPEFLTYFNYEAQQDKSGLPNDRFSAERPEGSISTLTIQRTEQRDSAMYRCASSLSTTGNQPQHFGDGTRLSIL.

Ten or more counts support this clonotype. This rearrangement joins TRBV5-8 to TRBJ2-6, with D maybe TRBD1 (6 bases). The CDR3 runs to 16 residues. Germline CDR1 SGHTS, CDR2 YDEGEE. Trimming left V 4 bases short and J 0 bases short, with 11 bases between. This chain's CDR3 is CASSPGQFSGANVLTF. In DNA, the CDR3 is TGTGCCAGCAGCCCAGGACAGTTCTCTGGGGCCAACGTCCTGACTTTC. Supplemented by reference TRBV5-8 and TRBJ2-6, the full variable domain reads EAGVTQSPTHLIKTRGQQATLRCSPISGHTSVYWYQQALGLGLQFLLWYDEGEERNRGNFPPRFSGRQFPNYSSELNVNALELEDSALYLCASSPGQFSGANVLTFGAGSRLTVL.

J is TRBJ2-1 and V is TRBV14; the match to TRBD1 covers 7 bases. CDR1 and CDR2 (germline): SGHDN, FVKESK. This CDR3 has 14 amino acids. V was pared by 5 bases and J by 4 bases, with 5 bases of the junction left unmatched. CDR3 nucleotide sequence: TGTGCCAGCAGCACTCGACAGGGTTACAATGAGCAGTTCTTC. Amino acid sequence: CASSTRQGYNEQFF.

This rearrangement joins TRBV19 to TRBJ2-2, with 11 bases that match TRBD2. This CDR3 contains 16 residues. V gave up 3 bases and J gave up 5 bases; unmatched junction bases: 5. Germline assignment: CDR1 LNHDA and CDR2 SQIVND (reference sequence). CDR3 region: CASSISGRVRTGELFF. Here the CDR3 DNA reads TGTGCCAGTAGTATTAGCGGGAGGGTAAGAACCGGGGAGCTGTTTTTT.